This is a list of T cell receptor beta chains from one sample in a study of shared clonotypes between healthy human individuals. The assay was immunoSEQ multiplex PCR, and TCRdb's table has in-frame clones only and misses some. Of 2 million to 2.5 million clones listed, almost 96% were seen once; the top ten hold around 0.13%. The sequenced sample was naive CD4+ T cells sorted from blood. The receptors stem from a man between 18 and 35 years old in good health. CDR3s include the opening cysteine and the closing phenylalanine or tryptophan. A D gene is named only where the DNA matches it firmly. The size entry is marked missing in some rows and otherwise reads once, few, many or a size class.

TGTGCCAGCTCACCACAGGGGACAGGCCCTACCTACGAGCAGTACTTC,CASSPQGTGPTYEQYF,TRBD1,once,16,TRBV18,TRBJ2-7
TGTGCCTGGAGTGAAAAAGGGAGAGCGGGCAATCAGCCCCAGCATTTT,CAWSEKGRAGNQPQHF,-,-,16,TRBV30,TRBJ1-5
TGTGCCAGCAAAGGACAGGGGGGCTATAGCAATCAGCCCCAGCATTTT,CASKGQGGYSNQPQHF,TRBD1,-,16,TRBV6-6,TRBJ1-5
TGTGCCAGCAGCTTTAGCGGGAGCCCCATCGAGCAGTACTTC,CASSFSGSPIEQYF,TRBD2,once,14,TRBV5-6,TRBJ2-7
TGCGCCAGCAGACTAGCGGGGGGACACAATGAGCAGTTCTTC,CASRLAGGHNEQFF,TRBD2,-,14,TRBV10-2,TRBJ2-1
TGTGCCAGTAGTATAGGGCCAGGGAGATCCTACGAGCAGTACTTC,CASSIGPGRSYEQYF,-,-,15,TRBV19,TRBJ2-7
TGTGCCAGCATCCCGGGGGTGGGGTGGAACACTGAAGCTTTCTTT,CASIPGVGWNTEAFF,-,-,15,TRBV27,TRBJ1-1
TGTGCCAGCAGCCCTCTAGCGGGAGGGCCTAATGAGCAGTTCTTC,CASSPLAGGPNEQFF,TRBD2,once,15,TRBV9,TRBJ2-1
TGTGCCAGCAGTGTACAGGCTCTCTACGAGCAGTACTTC,CASSVQALYEQYF,-,-,13,TRBV2,TRBJ2-7
TGTGCCAGCAGCTTGGCGCGGGGGGTAAGGGAGCAGTACTTC,CASSLARGVREQYF,TRBD2,-,14,TRBV5-4,TRBJ2-7
TGCGCCAGCAGCTTGGTAGTAACTAGCGGTTCCTACGAGCAGTACTTC,CASSLVVTSGSYEQYF,TRBD2,once,16,TRBV5-1,TRBJ2-7
TGTGCCAGCAGCTTGGCCGGGCCCCTAGCCAAAAACATTCAGTACTTC,CASSLAGPLAKNIQYF,-,-,16,TRBV5-4,TRBJ2-4
TGTGCCAGCAGTTTCTCAGCCGCTGAAAAACTGTTTTTT,CASSFSAAEKLFF,-,-,13,TRBV6-5,TRBJ1-4
TGCGCCAGCCGGGGAAATGAAAAACTGTTTTTT,CASRGNEKLFF,-,-,11,TRBV5-1,TRBJ1-4
TGTGCCAGCAGCTTTCTAGCGGGGCAAGAGACCCAGTACTTC,CASSFLAGQETQYF,TRBD2,few,14,TRBV7-2,TRBJ2-5
TGTGCCAGCAGCCCCGGCTCGCGCACAGATACGCAGTATTTT,CASSPGSRTDTQYF,-,-,14,TRBV5-4,TRBJ2-3
TGTGCCAGCAGTATTGAGCGCGACACCGGGGAGCTGTTTTTT,CASSIERDTGELFF,-,-,14,TRBV6-1,TRBJ2-2
TGTGCCAGCCATGAGGGTGGGACCTACGAGCAGTACTTC,CASHEGGTYEQYF,-,-,13,TRBV6-5,TRBJ2-7
TGTGCCAGCACCGTTTCTGCGGCGAACTATGGCTACACCTTC,CASTVSAANYGYTF,-,-,14,TRBV28,TRBJ1-2
TGTGCCAGCAGCTTCCGCAGGACCAACGAGCAGTACTTC,CASSFRRTNEQYF,-,-,13,TRBV5-6,TRBJ2-7
TGTGCCAGCAGCCCGTTAGCGGGCATAAGCACAGATACGCAGTATTTT,CASSPLAGISTDTQYF,TRBD2,once,16,TRBV11-1,TRBJ2-3
TGTGCCAGCTCAGACAGAAGCTCTGGGGCCAACGTCCTGACTTTC,CASSDRSSGANVLTF,-,-,15,TRBV18,TRBJ2-6
TGTGCCAGCATGGAGCGGGAGAATAGAGATACGCAGTATTTT,CASMERENRDTQYF,TRBD2,-,14,TRBV2,TRBJ2-3
TGCGCCAGCAGGGGGGGACAGGCTTTGAACACTGTAGCTTTCTTT,CASRGGQALNTVAFF,TRBD1,-,15,TRBV5-1,TRBJ1-1
TGTGCCAGCAGCTTAGATGGGACTAGAGGCAATGAGCAGTTCTTC,CASSLDGTRGNEQFF,TRBD2,-,15,TRBV11-2,TRBJ2-1
TGTGCCAGCAGCAACCGGGACAGGGGCACAGATACGCAGTATTTT,CASSNRDRGTDTQYF,TRBD1,-,15,TRBV6-5,TRBJ2-3
TGTGCCAGCAGCTTGGACAGAGGAGATGAAGCTTTCTTT,CASSLDRGDEAFF,-,-,13,TRBV5-4,TRBJ1-1
TGTGCCAGCAGCGTAGGGGGGGCAGGTAATTCACCCCTCCACTTT,CASSVGGAGNSPLHF,-,once,15,TRBV9,TRBJ1-6
TGCGCCAGCAGACGCAATCCTAGCGGGGGGTTCCAAGAGACCCAGTACTTC,CASRRNPSGGFQETQYF,TRBD2,once,17,TRBV5-1,TRBJ2-5
TGTGCCATCAGTGAGTCGTCAAAGGGGAATGAGCAGTTCTTC,CAISESSKGNEQFF,-,-,14,TRBV10-3,TRBJ2-1
TGTGCCAGCAGCTTAAAGAGTTCCTACGAGCAGTACTTC,CASSLKSSYEQYF,-,-,13,TRBV7-2,TRBJ2-7
TGTGCCAGCAGCGGGGGCAGCACCGGGACTAGCTCCTCCCATGAGCAGTTCTTC,CASSGGSTGTSSSHEQFF,TRBD2,-,18,TRBV7-6,TRBJ2-1
TGCGCCAGCAGCTTGGCTAGCGGGGTAACCACAGATACGCAGTATTTT,CASSLASGVTTDTQYF,TRBD2,once,16,TRBV5-1,TRBJ2-3
TGTGCCAGCAGCACAGGACAGGGCTGTGAGCAGTACTTC,CASSTGQGCEQYF,-,-,13,TRBV21-1,TRBJ2-7
TGTGCCAGCAGCTTAAGTCCCGCAGGGACTAATTCACCCCTCCACTTT,CASSLSPAGTNSPLHF,-,-,16,TRBV7-9,TRBJ1-6
TGCGCCAGTGTCCGGGACCCGGGTACAGATACGCAGTATTTT,CASVRDPGTDTQYF,-,-,14,TRBV5-1,TRBJ2-3
TGCGCCAGCAGTGAGTCGCCGGGGGCTCGGGAAAAACTGTTTTTT,CASSESPGAREKLFF,-,-,15,TRBV10-2,TRBJ1-4
TGTGCCAGCAGCCCGGGGGGGGTGACCTCTGGAAACACCATATATTTT,CASSPGGVTSGNTIYF,-,-,16,TRBV28,TRBJ1-3
TGTGCCAGCAGTTTTGAAGGTTGGAGGGCATACAACGAGCAGTACTTC,CASSFEGWRAYNEQYF,-,-,16,TRBV27,TRBJ2-7
TGTGCCAGCAGTTTAGACGGGGTTAGCGAAAAACTGTTTTTT,CASSLDGVSEKLFF,-,-,14,TRBV27,TRBJ1-4
TGTGCCAGCAGCCCTCCGTCCGGCGAGCAGTACTTC,CASSPPSGEQYF,-,-,12,TRBV9,TRBJ2-7
TGTGCCAGCAGTTTAGTAGGGACCGATACGCAGTATTTT,CASSLVGTDTQYF,-,-,13,TRBV28,TRBJ2-3
TGTGCCAGTAGTAACCTAGGGACAGGGAGAACGTCCGCCTATGGCTACACCTTC,CASSNLGTGRTSAYGYTF,TRBD1,few,18,TRBV19,TRBJ1-2
TGTGCCAGCTCACCACCGGGGGTAACCGGGGAGCTGTTTTTT,CASSPPGVTGELFF,-,once,14,TRBV18,TRBJ2-2
TGTGCCACCAGAGGTTGGGCGAACGGTGGCTACACCTTC,CATRGWANGGYTF,-,-,13,TRBV15,TRBJ1-2
TGCGCCAGCAGCCAAGGGACACGGGGTCTCGATACGCAGTATTTT,CASSQGTRGLDTQYF,-,-,15,TRBV4-1,TRBJ2-3
TGCGCCAGCAGCTTAAGACAGGGAGGCAATGAGCAGTTCTTC,CASSLRQGGNEQFF,-,-,14,TRBV5-1,TRBJ2-1
TGTGCCTGGGGGGGCCAAGAGACCCAGTACTTC,CAWGGQETQYF,-,-,11,TRBV30,TRBJ2-5
TGTGCCAGCAGCCCTAGCGGGGGGGGCCAGGAGACCCAGTACTTC,CASSPSGGGQETQYF,TRBD2,-,15,TRBV5-4,TRBJ2-5
TGTGCCAGCAGTACTAGCGGGAGGGTAGTCGGCTCCTACAATGAGCAGTTCTTC,CASSTSGRVVGSYNEQFF,TRBD2,-,18,TRBV2,TRBJ2-1
TGCAGCGTTGACCCCCTTTACTGGACAGGGAACAACTACTTC,CSVDPLYWTGNNYF,TRBD1,-,14,TRBV29-1,TRBJ2-7
TGCGCCAGCAGCATTGACAGGCCAGATACGCAGTATTTT,CASSIDRPDTQYF,-,-,13,TRBV5-1,TRBJ2-3